This T cell receptor beta chain is drawn from a study of T cell responses to AZD1222 COVID-19 vaccine. The CDR3 sequence is 17 residues long. Germline-derived CDR1 and CDR2 are SGHDT and YYEEEE. The V gene lost 0 bases and the J gene lost 0 bases, with 10 bases spanning the gap. This clone was recorded only once. Its antigen remains unidentified. Study outcomes and limitations: A rise in Spike-specific TCR breadth and depth followed two AZD1222 doses.

Libraries were prepared by immunoSEQ multiplex PCR; TCRdb keeps only in-frame clonotypes and omits some of them. Among about 180,000 clones listed, approximately 86% were seen once. The genes are TRBV5-6 and TRBJ1-6; D gene ambiguous. This sequence originates from an adult who received the AZD1222 COVID-19 vaccine. The sample in question was peripheral blood, obtained 28 days after the second AZD1222 dose. The CDR3 nucleotides are TGTGCCAGCAGCTTGGACACCTCGAGCTCCTATAATTCACCCCTCCACTTT. Amino acid sequence: CASSLDTSSSYNSPLHF.